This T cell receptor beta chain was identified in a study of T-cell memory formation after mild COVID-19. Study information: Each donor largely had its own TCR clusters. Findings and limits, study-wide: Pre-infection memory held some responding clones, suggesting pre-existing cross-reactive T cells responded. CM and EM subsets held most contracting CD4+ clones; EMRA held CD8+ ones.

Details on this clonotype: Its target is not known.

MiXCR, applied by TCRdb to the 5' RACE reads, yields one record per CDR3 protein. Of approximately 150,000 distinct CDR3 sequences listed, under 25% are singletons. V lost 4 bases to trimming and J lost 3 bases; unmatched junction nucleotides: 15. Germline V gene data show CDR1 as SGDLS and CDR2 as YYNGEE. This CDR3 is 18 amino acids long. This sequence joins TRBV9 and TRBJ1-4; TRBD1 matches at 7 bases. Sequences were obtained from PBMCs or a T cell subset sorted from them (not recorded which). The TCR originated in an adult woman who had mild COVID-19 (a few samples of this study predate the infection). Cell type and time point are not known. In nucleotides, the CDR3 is TGTGCCAGCAGCCCCGGCTTTATACTTGGACAGGCTAATGAAAAACTGTTTTTT. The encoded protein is CASSPGFILGQANEKLFF.